The rows below give T cell receptor beta chains drawn from one sample of a study of T-cell memory formation after mild COVID-19. In TCRdb, the 5' RACE reads were re-called with MiXCR into one record per CDR3 protein. Of approximately 270,000 distinct CDR3 sequences detected, around 16% appear once; the ten largest clones hold approximately 25%. Sequencing was done on a sample of PBMCs or a T cell subset sorted from them (not recorded which). These TCRs come from a young man who had mild COVID-19 (a few samples of this study predate the infection). Cell type and time point are not known. The CDR3 runs from the conserved cysteine through the conserved F or W. Each record gives: clone size, D gene, V gene, J gene, CDR3 length, CDR3 protein, CDR3 DNA. A D gene is named only where the DNA matches it firmly. Only some rows state a clone size, as once, few, many or a class for expanded clones.

abundance: many; d_gene: TRBD1; v_gene: TRBV7-2; j_gene: TRBJ2-7; len: 14; CDR3aa: CASSSGGPSYEQYF; CDR3nt: TGTGCCAGCAGCTCAGGGGGTCCCTCTTACGAGCAGTACTTC
abundance: NA; d_gene: NA; v_gene: TRBV5-1; j_gene: TRBJ1-2; len: 15; CDR3aa: CASSSSGIPDGGYTF; CDR3nt: TGCGCCAGCAGCTCGTCCGGGATCCCCGATGGGGGCTACACCTTC
abundance: NA; d_gene: TRBD1; v_gene: TRBV3-1; j_gene: TRBJ2-1; len: 14; CDR3aa: CATEYRGAYNEQFF; CDR3nt: TGTGCCACAGAGTACAGGGGGGCCTACAATGAGCAGTTCTTC
abundance: NA; d_gene: NA; v_gene: TRBV12-3/TRBV12-4; j_gene: TRBJ2-5; len: 15; CDR3aa: CASSLVSRGQETQYF; CDR3nt: TGTGCCAGCAGTTTGGTCAGCCGGGGTCAAGAGACCCAGTACTTC
abundance: NA; d_gene: NA; v_gene: TRBV7-9; j_gene: TRBJ1-2; len: 13; CDR3aa: CASSLSGVYGYTF; CDR3nt: TGTGCCAGCAGCTTATCAGGGGTCTATGGCTACACCTTC
abundance: few; d_gene: TRBD1; v_gene: TRBV4-3; j_gene: TRBJ1-2; len: 14; CDR3aa: CASSRTGQNYGYTF; CDR3nt: TGCGCCAGCAGCCGCACGGGACAGAACTATGGCTACACCTTC
abundance: NA; d_gene: NA; v_gene: TRBV5-4; j_gene: TRBJ1-4; len: 13; CDR3aa: CASSLSRDEKLFF; CDR3nt: TGTGCCAGCAGCTTGAGCAGAGATGAAAAACTGTTTTTT
abundance: NA; d_gene: TRBD2; v_gene: TRBV6-2/TRBV6-3; j_gene: TRBJ2-3; len: 17; CDR3aa: CASSYPLAGASTDTQYF; CDR3nt: TGTGCCAGCAGTTACCCGCTAGCGGGGGCAAGCACAGATACGCAGTATTTT
abundance: few; d_gene: NA; v_gene: TRBV12-3/TRBV12-4; j_gene: TRBJ1-5; len: 12; CDR3aa: CASSRGVQPQHF; CDR3nt: TGTGCCAGCAGCCGAGGGGTTCAGCCCCAGCATTTT
abundance: NA; d_gene: TRBD2; v_gene: TRBV11-1; j_gene: TRBJ2-2; len: 16; CDR3aa: CASSSPTSGFTGELFF; CDR3nt: TGTGCCAGCAGCTCTCCGACTAGCGGGTTCACCGGGGAGCTGTTTTTT
abundance: many; d_gene: TRBD1; v_gene: TRBV12-3/TRBV12-4; j_gene: TRBJ1-1; len: 15; CDR3aa: CASRTGVAADTEAFF; CDR3nt: TGTGCCAGCAGGACAGGGGTTGCCGCTGACACTGAAGCTTTCTTT
abundance: few; d_gene: NA; v_gene: TRBV20-1; j_gene: TRBJ1-6; len: 15; CDR3aa: CSARPWTVSESPLHF; CDR3nt: TGCAGTGCTAGACCCTGGACAGTCTCAGAATCACCCCTCCACTTT
abundance: NA; d_gene: NA; v_gene: TRBV15; j_gene: TRBJ2-7; len: 16; CDR3aa: CATSRPGEGGRGEQYF; CDR3nt: TGTGCCACCAGCAGACCCGGGGAGGGGGGGCGAGGCGAGCAGTACTTC
abundance: few; d_gene: TRBD2; v_gene: TRBV10-2; j_gene: TRBJ2-1; len: 17; CDR3aa: CASSDDPAGNSYNEQFF; CDR3nt: TGCGCCAGCAGTGATGATCCAGCGGGGAACTCCTACAATGAGCAGTTCTTC
abundance: NA; d_gene: TRBD1; v_gene: TRBV3-1; j_gene: TRBJ2-1; len: 18; CDR3aa: CASSPTGGFFSTYNEQFF; CDR3nt: TGTGCCAGCAGCCCGACAGGGGGTTTTTTCTCTACCTACAATGAGCAGTTCTTC
abundance: NA; d_gene: TRBD1; v_gene: TRBV5-1; j_gene: TRBJ2-5; len: 13; CDR3aa: CASSSTGKETQYF; CDR3nt: TGCGCCAGCAGCTCGACAGGGAAGGAGACCCAGTACTTC
abundance: NA; d_gene: NA; v_gene: TRBV13; j_gene: TRBJ1-1; len: 11; CDR3aa: CASSLAGKAFF; CDR3nt: TGTGCCAGCAGCTTAGCTGGCAAAGCTTTCTTT
abundance: NA; d_gene: NA; v_gene: TRBV29-1; j_gene: TRBJ2-6; len: 13; CDR3aa: CSVDGSGANVLTF; CDR3nt: TGCAGCGTTGACGGCTCTGGGGCCAACGTCCTGACTTTC
abundance: NA; d_gene: NA; v_gene: TRBV28; j_gene: TRBJ2-1; len: 14; CDR3aa: CASRPWRGLDEQFF; CDR3nt: TGTGCCAGCAGGCCCTGGAGGGGGCTCGATGAGCAGTTCTTC
abundance: few; d_gene: NA; v_gene: TRBV2; j_gene: TRBJ2-7; len: 15; CDR3aa: CASSKEGGHSYEQYF; CDR3nt: TGTGCCAGCAGTAAAGAGGGGGGGCACTCCTACGAGCAGTACTTC
abundance: many; d_gene: NA; v_gene: TRBV5-1; j_gene: TRBJ2-6; len: 15; CDR3aa: CASSPQGNGANVLTF; CDR3nt: TGCGCCAGCAGCCCCCAGGGTAATGGGGCCAACGTCCTGACTTTC
abundance: NA; d_gene: NA; v_gene: TRBV9; j_gene: TRBJ2-2; len: 16; CDR3aa: CASSPRAGAGTGELFF; CDR3nt: TGTGCCAGCAGCCCCCGCGCGGGTGCGGGCACCGGGGAGCTGTTTTTT
abundance: NA; d_gene: NA; v_gene: TRBV5-4; j_gene: TRBJ1-6; len: 14; CDR3aa: CASSLQSGPSPLHF; CDR3nt: TGTGCCAGCAGCTTACAGTCCGGGCCTTCACCCCTCCACTTT
abundance: many; d_gene: TRBD1; v_gene: TRBV5-1; j_gene: TRBJ2-5; len: 13; CDR3aa: CASSAGQEETQYF; CDR3nt: TGCGCCAGCAGCGCGGGACAGGAAGAGACCCAGTACTTC
abundance: NA; d_gene: NA; v_gene: TRBV12-3/TRBV12-4; j_gene: TRBJ1-1; len: 15; CDR3aa: CASRPFRGPNTEAFF; CDR3nt: TGTGCCAGCAGGCCTTTTCGGGGCCCGAACACTGAAGCTTTCTTT
abundance: few; d_gene: TRBD2; v_gene: TRBV7-8; j_gene: TRBJ2-5; len: 16; CDR3aa: CASSSTQRGPRETQYF; CDR3nt: TGTGCCAGCAGCTCTACTCAGCGGGGGCCAAGGGAGACCCAGTACTTC
abundance: medium-sized; d_gene: NA; v_gene: TRBV9; j_gene: TRBJ1-1; len: 13; CDR3aa: CASSVGTGTEAFF; CDR3nt: TGTGCCAGCAGCGTAGGGACGGGCACTGAAGCTTTCTTT